Each of the 22 T cell receptor beta chains below was sequenced from the same sample in a study of T-cell memory formation after mild COVID-19. From the 5' RACE reads, TCRdb called clonotypes with MiXCR, one entry per CDR3 protein. The data show more than 150,000 distinct CDR3 sequences, less than 20% seen once. Sequenced material: PBMCs or a T cell subset sorted from them (not recorded which). The receptors shown here come from a man aged 18 to 29 who had mild COVID-19 (a few samples of this study predate the infection). Cell type and time point are not known.

V is TRBV18 and J is TRBJ1-1; 7 bases are a match to TRBD1. Germline assignment: CDR1 KGHSH and CDR2 LQKENI. This CDR3 has 12 amino acids. J lost 10 bases, V lost 4 bases, and 6 bases had no gene match. This chain's CDR3 is CASSLDRVGAFF. The DNA for the CDR3 is TGTGCCAGCTCACTTGACAGGGTGGGAGCTTTCTTT.

V is TRBV7-9 and J is TRBJ2-7; D may be TRBD1 or TRBD2 (5 bases each). CDR1 SEHNR and CDR2 FQNEAQ come from the germline V gene (reference sequence). The CDR3 runs 16 residues. Trimming stripped 5 bases from V and 2 bases from J, with 19 bases between. This CDR3 reads CASSDPPGTRTYEQYF. The CDR3 DNA follows: TGTGCCAGCAGCGACCCGCCCGGGACCAGAACCTACGAGCAGTACTTC.

The table lists this clonotype with a few counts. The rearrangement uses TRBV5-1 and TRBJ1-4; D is unclear. CDR1 is SGHRS, CDR2 YFSETQ, per germline. This CDR3 spans 16 amino acids. V was shortened by 1 base and J by 7 bases, with 17 bases between the two germline ends. This chain's CDR3 is CASSLQPILIGEKLFF. The DNA of the CDR3 is TGCGCCAGCAGCTTGCAGCCGATCCTAATTGGTGAAAAACTGTTTTTT.

The rearrangement joins TRBV28 to TRBJ2-3, with D perhaps TRBD1 (5 bases). Trimming took 7 bases from V and 5 from J, leaving 10 bases between them. Germline-derived CDR1 and CDR2 are MDHEN and SYDVKM. The CDR3 runs 12 residues. The CDR3 loop is CASKGLRDTQYF. In DNA form, the CDR3 reads TGTGCCAGCAAGGGGTTGCGAGATACGCAGTATTTT. Drawing the rest from reference TRBV28 and TRBJ2-3, the complete variable domain is DVKVTQSSRYLVKRTGEKVFLECVQDMDHENMFWYRQDPGLGLRLIYFSYDVKMKEKGDIPEGYSVSREKKERFSLILESASTNQTSMYLCASKGLRDTQYFGPGTRLTVL.

The V call is TRBV6-5, the J call TRBJ2-4, with D hard to call. V lost 3 bases, J lost 0 bases, and 3 bases lay in between. Germline lookup yields CDR1 MNHEY and CDR2 SVGAGI. This CDR3 has 13 amino acids. CDR3 loop: CASSYSAKNIQYF. CDR3 nucleotide sequence: TGTGCCAGCAGTTATTCAGCCAAAAACATTCAGTACTTC.

The genes are TRBV28 and TRBJ2-2; D is undetermined. The V end lost 4 bases, the J end lost 6 bases, and 18 bases lay between the germline ends. Germline V gives CDR1 MDHEN, CDR2 SYDVKM. The CDR3 sequence is 16 residues long. CDR3 protein: CASSSFGRKGPGELFF. The CDR3 bases are TGTGCCAGCAGTTCCTTCGGGCGAAAAGGTCCCGGGGAGCTGTTTTTT.

The CDR3 nucleotides read TGTGCCAGCAGTTACTCGACGGGGCAACCGCGGGGCTACACCTTC. Translated: CASSYSTGQPRGYTF. The rearrangement links TRBV6-5 to TRBJ1-2; the D gene is possibly TRBD1 (5 bases). The CDR3 spans 15 residues. Germline V gene data show CDR1 as MNHEY and CDR2 as SVGAGI. V gave up 0 bases and J gave up 8 bases, with 16 bases separating them.

This clonotype was seen more than once but under ten times. This chain connects TRBV4-1 to TRBJ2-7, with a weak D call TRBD1 (6 bases). Germline V gene data show CDR1 as MGHRA and CDR2 as YSYEKL. The CDR3 covers 14 residues. V lost 1 base and J lost 0, with 7 bases in between. CDR3 amino acids: CASSQGRGSYEQYV. CDR3 DNA: TGCGCCAGCAGCCAAGGCAGGGGCTCCTACGAGCAGTACGTC.

This clonotype was seen repeatedly, ten times or more. This chain connects TRBV4-3 to TRBJ1-2; 8 bases line up with TRBD1. J gave up 2 bases and V 0 bases, and 8 bases lay outside the gene matches. The CDR3 spans 17 residues. Germline V lookup: CDR1 LGHNA, CDR2 YSLEER. The CDR3 sequence: CASSQDWQGAVNYGYTF. The CDR3 region has the DNA TGCGCCAGCAGCCAAGATTGGCAGGGGGCTGTAAACTATGGCTACACCTTC.

The chain is built from TRBV6-5 and TRBJ1-2; D not resolved. The ends were cut back, 0 bases at V and 2 bases at J, with 10 bases in the middle. The CDR3 is made up of 15 amino acids. Germline V gene sequence: CDR1 MNHEY, CDR2 SVGAGI. CDR3 in DNA: TGTGCCAGCAGTTACTCGAATATGGGAAACTATGGCTACACCTTC. This codes for CASSYSNMGNYGYTF.

This clonotype showed up many times. The V and J genes are TRBV11-3 and TRBJ2-1; 16 positions agree with TRBD2. V lost 5 bases and J lost 6; bases outside the gene matches: 4. The CDR3 covers 16 residues. Germline CDR1 reads SGHNT; CDR2 reads YENEEA. CDR3 nucleotides: TGTGCCAGCAGCATCGGGACTAGCGGGGGGGCCAATGAGCAGTTCTTC. It encodes CASSIGTSGGANEQFF.

This clonotype was counted between two and nine times. This rearrangement joins TRBV18 to TRBJ2-3; 7 nucleotides agree with TRBD1. The germline gives CDR1 KGHSH, CDR2 LQKENI. This CDR3 is 13 amino acids long. V gave up 3 bases and J gave up 4 bases; unmatched junction bases: 1. The CDR3 bases are TGTGCCAGCTCACCCACAGGGGCAGATACGCAGTATTTT. It specifies CASSPTGADTQYF.

V and J are TRBV4-3 and TRBJ1-2; D remains ambiguous. This CDR3 is built from 14 residues. Trimming shortened V by 4 bases and J by 4 bases, and 13 bases separated the two germline ends. Germline V gene data show CDR1 as LGHNA and CDR2 as YSLEER. CDR3 protein: CASSLERLTYGYTF. The CDR3 DNA sequence: TGCGCCAGCAGCCTAGAGCGTCTTACCTATGGCTACACCTTC.

The rearrangement links TRBV20-1 to TRBJ2-5; tentatively, D is TRBD2 (6 bases). The CDR3 is made up of 12 amino acids. CDR1 is DFQATT, CDR2 SNEGSKA, per germline (reference sequence). Trimming left V 2 bases short and J 7 bases short, with 11 bases between. The CDR3 protein is CSARSGLRTQYF. CDR3 DNA: TGCAGTGCTAGATCGGGACTCCGGACCCAGTACTTC.

There are many counts of this clonotype. V is TRBV20-1 and J is TRBJ2-1; TRBD1 or TRBD2 may be the D gene (6 bases each). Trimming pared 1 base from V and 4 bases from J, leaving 17 bases between. Germline CDR1 is DFQATT and CDR2 is SNEGSKA (reference sequence). The CDR3 consists of 16 residues. CDR3 bases: TGCAGTGCTAGAGCTTTAGGGGGACTCCATTACAATGAGCAGTTCTTC. The encoded protein is CSARALGGLHYNEQFF.

The V gene is TRBV7-9, the J gene TRBJ1-1, with D possibly matching TRBD1 (5 bases). V lost 5 bases and J 5 bases, leaving 18 bases between the germline ends. This CDR3 spans 15 amino acids. Germline values: CDR1 SEHNR, CDR2 FQNEAQ (reference sequence). This CDR3 is CASSRWLGGITEAFF. For the CDR3, the DNA is TGTGCCAGCAGCCGGTGGCTGGGGGGGATTACTGAAGCTTTCTTT.

This sequence joins TRBV20-1 and TRBJ1-1; no firm D call. This CDR3 has 15 residues. Trimming removed 0 bases at V and 2 bases at J, with 13 bases between. Germline V gives CDR1 DFQATT, CDR2 SNEGSKA (reference sequence). The CDR3 loop is CSARDSGQINTEAFF. CDR3 sequence (DNA): TGCAGTGCTAGAGATTCCGGGCAGATTAACACTGAAGCTTTCTTT.

A few counts support this clonotype. The chain couples TRBV5-1 to TRBJ2-4; 7 bases align to TRBD1. This CDR3 region has 16 residues. Germline V CDR1 and CDR2: SGHRS, YFSETQ. V lost 0 bases and J lost 1; bases outside the gene matches: 4. The CDR3 spells CASSLDRGTAKNIQYF. CDR3 sequence (DNA): TGCGCCAGCAGCTTGGACAGGGGAACGGCCAAAAACATTCAGTACTTC.

Only a few counts were recorded for this clonotype. V is TRBV5-1 and J is TRBJ2-3; 9 nucleotides match TRBD2. V gave up 4 bases and J gave up 5 bases; unmatched junction bases: 8. The CDR3 covers 15 residues. Germline CDR1 reads SGHRS; CDR2 reads YFSETQ. The CDR3 DNA reads as TGCGCCAGCAGCCCAGGGAATAGCGGGGGAGATACGCAGTATTTT. This translates into CASSPGNSGGDTQYF.

The sample holds a few counts of this clonotype. The rearrangement uses TRBV4-3 and TRBJ1-1, with TRBD1 identical over 10 bases. Per the germline V gene, CDR1 is LGHNA and CDR2 is YSLEER. Losses at the gene ends were 1 base for V and 4 bases for J; bases not matched to a gene: 3. The CDR3 has 15 residues. In DNA form, the CDR3 reads TGCGCCAGCAGCCAAGTGGACAGGGGGAGCACTGAAGCTTTCTTT. Amino acid sequence: CASSQVDRGSTEAFF.

The chain joins TRBV6-5 to TRBJ1-2; possibly TRBD1 for D (5 bases). Trimming shortened V by 0 bases and J by 4 bases, and 15 bases separated the two germline ends. This CDR3 is 16 amino acids long. From germline, CDR1 is MNHEY and CDR2 SVGAGI. The CDR3 loop is CASSYSGQGSFYGYTF. The CDR3 DNA is TGTGCCAGCAGTTACTCGGGGCAGGGTAGTTTCTATGGCTACACCTTC.

This clonotype occurred many times. The V gene is TRBV5-1, the J gene TRBJ2-3; maybe TRBD1 (6 bases). The V gene's germline CDR1 is SGHRS and CDR2 YFSETQ. V was trimmed by 4 bases and J by 5 bases, leaving 14 bases between them. The CDR3 is 14 residues long. CDR3 protein: CASSPLQGEDTQYF. DNA of the CDR3: TGCGCCAGCAGCCCCTTACAGGGAGAAGATACGCAGTATTTT.